The 13 T cell receptor beta chains below all came from one sample that was sequenced in a study of cytomegalovirus exposure and HLA in healthy donors. Sequencing was performed with immunoSEQ multiplex PCR; in TCRdb, only in-frame clones are kept and a portion is missing. Among approximately 100,000 clones listed, roughly 86% were seen once. Sample: PBMCs. These receptors were collected from a woman between 18 and 29 years old in good health and CMV-seronegative.

The chain employs TRBV7-9 and TRBJ1-4; TRBD1 matches at 7 bases. Looked up from germline, CDR1 is SEHNR and CDR2 is FQNEAQ (reference sequence). With V trimmed by 4 bases and J by 0 bases, 14 bases remained unmatched. The CDR3 is made up of 19 amino acids. CDR3 sequence (DNA): TGTGCCAGCAGCTCCCGACAGGGTATGGGGGTTTCAACTAATGAAAAACTGTTTTTT. Protein sequence: CASSSRQGMGVSTNEKLFF.

The chain is built from TRBV19 and TRBJ2-2; D is possibly TRBD1 (6 bases). The CDR3 is made up of 16 amino acids. Between the trimmed V and J ends, which lost 0 bases and 5 bases, there was a span of 13 bases. The V gene's germline CDR1 is LNHDA and CDR2 SQIVND (reference sequence). The CDR3 DNA reads as TGTGCCAGTAGTATAGAGGGGGCCCCAAGAACCGGGGAGCTGTTTTTT. Its translation: CASSIEGAPRTGELFF.

This chain links TRBV6-5 with TRBJ2-1, with TRBD2 matching 7 bases. The length of the CDR3 is 13 residues. Trimming took 4 bases from V and 12 from J; bases not matched to a gene: 9. The germline V gene has CDR1 MNHEY and CDR2 SVGAGI. The CDR3 sequence: CASSSASGLGQFF. The CDR3 coding sequence is TGTGCCAGCAGTTCCGCTAGCGGCCTCGGGCAGTTCTTC.

This clone was recorded once. The V and J genes are TRBV7-2 and TRBJ1-6, with D perhaps TRBD1 (5 bases). V lost 1 base, J lost 8 bases, and 15 bases lay in between. The CDR3 contains 16 residues. CDR1 and CDR2 from the germline V gene are SGHTA and FQGNSA. The chain's CDR3 is CASSLGGLLLDSPLHF. In DNA form, the CDR3 reads TGTGCCAGCAGCTTAGGGGGACTATTATTGGATTCACCCCTCCACTTT.

The V call is TRBV6-5, the J call TRBJ2-7; D is unresolved. The germline V and J ends were trimmed by 5 bases and 2 bases, with 13 bases remaining between them. This CDR3 region has 14 residues. Germline CDR1 reads MNHEY; CDR2 reads SVGAGI. The CDR3 protein is CASSPEISPYEQYF. The CDR3 DNA is TGTGCCAGCAGTCCGGAGATTTCTCCCTACGAGCAGTACTTC.

This clone came up a few times. The chain couples TRBV28 to TRBJ1-5; no firm D call. Germline CDR1 MDHEN, CDR2 SYDVKM. The CDR3 totals 17 residues. V was shortened by 6 bases and J by 1 base, with 19 bases between the two germline ends. The CDR3 loop is CASSPLDLRGSNQPQHF. The CDR3 nucleotides are TGTGCCAGCAGCCCCTTAGACCTCAGAGGAAGCAATCAGCCCCAGCATTTT.

This clone has just one count. The V gene is TRBV27, the J gene TRBJ1-1, with 9 bases lining up with TRBD1. Looked up from germline, CDR1 is MNHEY and CDR2 is SMNVEV (reference sequence). The CDR3 runs 15 residues. V shed 5 bases, J shed 0 bases, and the junction held 4 bases outside the gene matches. The chain's CDR3 is CASSPRQGVNTEAFF. The DNA for the CDR3 is TGTGCCAGCAGTCCACGACAGGGGGTGAACACTGAAGCTTTCTTT.

The gene calls are TRBV4-3 and TRBJ2-5, with D perhaps matching TRBD2 (6 bases). In germline, CDR1 is LGHNA, CDR2 YSLEER. CDR3 length: 16 amino acids. Trimming stripped 1 base from V and 1 base from J, with 13 bases between. CDR3 nucleotide sequence: TGCGCCAGCAGCCAAGTTACGGGAGTAGGCCAAGAGACCCAGTACTTC. It is translated as CASSQVTGVGQETQYF.

The J gene is TRBJ2-3, the V gene TRBV6-4, with a tentative D call TRBD2 (7 bases). This CDR3 spans 15 amino acids. V gave up 2 bases and J gave up 1 base, with 10 bases separating them. Germline V gene sequence: CDR1 MRHNA, CDR2 SNTAGT. The CDR3 nucleotides are TGTGCCAGCAGTGACGGGGAGGGGGGCACAGATACGCAGTATTTT. This sequence encodes CASSDGEGGTDTQYF.

The chain links TRBV6-5 to TRBJ1-2; 8 positions match TRBD1. This CDR3 is 15 amino acids long. Germline CDR1 is MNHEY and CDR2 is SVGAGI. The J segment lost 1 base and the V segment lost 5 bases, leaving 6 bases of the junction unmatched. The CDR3 reads CASSRGTGHNYGYTF. The CDR3 DNA follows: TGTGCCAGCAGTCGCGGGACAGGACATAACTATGGCTACACCTTC.

V usage is TRBV5-1 and J usage is TRBJ2-2; 8 bases match TRBD1. CDR3 length equals 16 residues. Germline V gene lookup returns CDR1 SGHRS and CDR2 YFSETQ. Losses at the gene ends were 4 bases for V and 2 bases for J; bases not matched to a gene: 7. CDR3 sequence (DNA): TGCGCCAGCAGCCGGCGCGGACAGGGCAACACCGGGGAGCTGTTTTTT. Protein: CASSRRGQGNTGELFF.

The chain employs TRBV6-1 and TRBJ1-1; D is perhaps TRBD1 (5 bases). CDR1 is MNHNS, CDR2 SASEGT, per germline. This CDR3 region has 14 residues. Deletions cut 10 bases from V and 6 bases from J, with 21 bases between. The CDR3: CATHPGPRSSEAFF. The CDR3 DNA reads TGTGCCACACACCCAGGGCCGAGGAGCTCTGAAGCTTTCTTT.

The rearrangement uses TRBV28 and TRBJ2-2; TRBD1 might be the D (6 bases). The length of the CDR3 is 13 residues. The V and J ends lost 3 bases and 6 bases respectively, with 8 bases between them. From germline, CDR1 is MDHEN and CDR2 SYDVKM. Here the CDR3 reads CASSLGAAGELFF. CDR3 DNA: TGTGCCAGCAGTTTGGGGGCGGCCGGGGAGCTGTTTTTT. The variable domain in full, completed from reference TRBV28 and TRBJ2-2, reads DVKVTQSSRYLVKRTGEKVFLECVQDMDHENMFWYRQDPGLGLRLIYFSYDVKMKEKGDIPEGYSVSREKKERFSLILESASTNQTSMYLCASSLGAAGELFFGEGSRLTVL.